Presented here are 29 T cell receptor beta chains from one specimen sequenced in a study of post-analysis software for immune sequencing data. Study results and caveats: Comparison of patients with controls showed 4 to 6 TRBV segments more frequent in patients, TRBV5-6, TRBV5-1 and TRBV20-1 among them.

What these receptors recognize is not known. Prepared libraries of TCR beta cDNA carried unique molecular identifiers. TCRdb redid the calling of the PCR reads with MiXCR, one entry per CDR3 protein. The repertoire has about 500,000 distinct CDR3 sequences, around 40% of them found once; the top ten carry 9% to 13%. Sequences were obtained from blood. These receptors all stem from a girl between 5 and 17 years old with multiple sclerosis.

This chain links TRBV6-6 with TRBJ1-2, with D unclear. The V and J ends lost 4 bases and 5 bases respectively, with 23 bases between them. Germline V gene lookup returns CDR1 MNHNY and CDR2 SVGAGI (reference sequence). CDR3 length equals 17 residues. In nucleotides, the CDR3 is TGTGCCAGCAGTTCGACCCAAAAGCTGGATAACATATATGGCTACACCTTC. This encodes CASSSTQKLDNIYGYTF.

The chain is built from TRBV12-3 or TRBV12-4 and TRBJ2-6, with D perhaps matching TRBD1 (7 bases). This CDR3 has 23 amino acids. The V gene lost 6 bases and the J gene lost 3 bases, with 36 bases spanning the gap. The CDR3 sequence: CASRLSSGQGQFGPGGGANVLTF. The CDR3 bases are TGTGCCAGCAGATTAAGTAGCGGCCAGGGACAGTTCGGGCCAGGTGGTGGGGCCAACGTCCTGACTTTC.

This clonotype appeared a single time. The V and J genes are TRBV5-1 and TRBJ2-5; 7 positions agree with TRBD1. The length of the CDR3 is 16 residues. The junction had 9 bases not matched to a gene; V was cut back by 4 bases and J by 0 bases. Germline-derived CDR1 and CDR2 are SGHRS and YFSETQ. The CDR3 DNA reads TGCGCCAGCAGCCTAGGGACAGAGCAGTACCAAGAGACCCAGTACTTC. It specifies CASSLGTEQYQETQYF.

A remark on this clonotype: Since the CDR3 does not end with the conserved phenylalanine or tryptophan, this likely comes from a read error. The chain links TRBV10-3 to TRBJ2-1; 14 bases are shared with TRBD2. Germline assignment: CDR1 ENHRY and CDR2 SYGVKD. Losses at the gene ends were 5 bases for V and 0 bases for J; bases not matched to a gene: 3. CDR3 length: 17 residues. CDR3 amino acids: CAISPGLAGGSYNEQFL. CDR3 bases: TGTGCCATCAGTCCCGGACTAGCGGGGGGCTCCTACAATGAGCAGTTCCTC.

This clonotype was recorded a few times. CDR3 DNA sequence: TGTGCCAGCAGTTTATCGACACCTCCTAGCACAGATACGCAGTATTTT. This encodes CASSLSTPPSTDTQYF. The chain uses TRBV27 and TRBJ2-3; D uncertain. The V gene's germline CDR1 is MNHEY and CDR2 SMNVEV (reference sequence). V was cut by 0 bases and J by 0 bases, with 10 bases left in between. The CDR3 sequence is 16 residues long.

The gene calls are TRBV7-8 and TRBJ2-4; D ambiguous. The germline V gene has CDR1 SGHVS and CDR2 FQNEAQ. The CDR3 extends over 15 amino acids. Trimming shortened V by 2 bases and J by 5 bases, and 13 bases separated the two germline ends. This chain's CDR3 is CASSLLSGSENIQYF. CDR3 DNA: TGTGCCAGCAGCTTATTGTCGGGTTCGGAAAACATTCAGTACTTC. Using reference TRBV7-8 and TRBJ2-4 for the parts outside the CDR3, the full variable domain is GAGVSQSPRYKVAKRGQDVALRCDPISGHVSLFWYQQALGQGPEFLTYFQNEAQLDKSGLPSDRFFAERPEGSVSTLKIQRTQQEDSAVYLCASSLLSGSENIQYFGAGTRLSVL.

This clonotype appeared a few times. The chain recombines TRBV20-1 with TRBJ2-3; 9 bases are a match to TRBD2. V was pared by 1 base and J by 4 bases, with 3 bases of the junction left unmatched. Germline-derived CDR1 and CDR2 are DFQATT and SNEGSKA (reference sequence). The CDR3 spans 14 residues. In DNA form, the CDR3 reads TGCAGTGCTAGAGTAGCGGGAGCGCCAGATACGCAGTATTTT. Amino acids: CSARVAGAPDTQYF.

This clonotype has a single count. The junction departs from germline at one end; a sequencing error may be responsible. The chain is built from TRBV3-1 and TRBJ2-5; D is ambiguous. This CDR3 has 11 amino acids. Germline loops: CDR1 LGHDT, CDR2 YNNKEL (reference sequence). CDR3 sequence reads: CARSLQETQYF. DNA for the CDR3: TGTGCCCGCAGCCTCCAAGAGACCCAGTACTTC.

V usage is TRBV7-9 and J usage is TRBJ2-1, with no clear D. The length of the CDR3 is 14 residues. Trimming shortened V by 4 bases and J by 12 bases, and 19 bases separated the two germline ends. The germline V gene encodes CDR1 SEHNR and CDR2 FQNEAQ (reference sequence). CDR3 region: CASSSQVDPVVQFF. Written as DNA, the CDR3 is TGTGCCAGCAGCTCCCAAGTAGACCCCGTTGTGCAGTTCTTC.

This chain links TRBV4-1 with TRBJ2-1; maybe TRBD2 (5 bases). CDR1 is MGHRA and CDR2 is YSYEKL in the germline V gene. The CDR3 has 16 residues. Deletions cut 7 bases from V and 4 bases from J, with 20 bases between. CDR3 coding DNA: TGCGCCAGCACTATCTCGGGGTCCTCCGATTACAATGAGCAGTTCTTC. Amino acid sequence: CASTISGSSDYNEQFF.

This clonotype was detected only a few times. The chain carries TRBV20-1 and TRBJ2-5; D ambiguous. This CDR3 region has 12 residues. Per the germline V gene, CDR1 is DFQATT and CDR2 is SNEGSKA (reference sequence). V was pared by 5 bases and J by 5 bases, with 12 bases between. CDR3 sequence reads: CSAQAVRETQYF. CDR3 sequence (DNA): TGCAGTGCTCAGGCGGTTCGGGAGACCCAGTACTTC.

The V gene is TRBV11-2, the J gene TRBJ2-1, with 11 bases that match TRBD2. The germline CDR1 and CDR2 sequences are SGHAT and FQNNGV. This CDR3 has 17 residues. V shed 2 bases and J 2 bases; nucleotides not matched to a gene: 5. CDR3 sequence reads: CASSLTSGSLTYNEQFF. CDR3 DNA sequence: TGTGCCAGCAGCTTAACTAGCGGGAGTCTCACCTACAATGAGCAGTTCTTC. The whole variable domain, filled in from reference TRBV11-2 and TRBJ2-1, reads EAGVAQSPRYKIIEKRQSVAFWCNPISGHATLYWYQQILGQGPKLLIQFQNNGVVDDSQLPKDRFSAERLKGVDSTLKIQPAKLEDSAVYLCASSLTSGSLTYNEQFFGPGTRLTVL.

The chain is built from TRBV20-1 and TRBJ1-6; D not certain. V was trimmed by 3 bases and J by 6 bases, leaving 9 bases between them. The CDR3 loop spans 13 amino acids. The germline gives CDR1 DFQATT, CDR2 SNEGSKA (reference sequence). This CDR3 is CSASRSPNSPLHF. Written as DNA, the CDR3 is TGCAGTGCTAGCAGGTCTCCTAATTCACCCCTCCACTTT.

The V and J genes are TRBV7-3 and TRBJ2-7, with D perhaps TRBD1 (5 bases). CDR1 SGHTA and CDR2 FQGTGA come from the germline V gene. This CDR3 spans 15 amino acids. V dropped 5 bases and J dropped 3 bases, with 17 bases sitting between them. The CDR3 DNA follows: TGTGCCAGCAGCCCCTCCCAGGGTTCGATCTACGAGCAGTACTTC. It encodes CASSPSQGSIYEQYF.

The chain joins TRBV28 to TRBJ2-1; TRBD2 agrees at 9 bases. V lost 4 bases to trimming and J lost 5 bases; unmatched junction nucleotides: 6. CDR1 and CDR2 (germline): MDHEN, SYDVKM. This CDR3 is 15 amino acids long. The CDR3 protein is CASSSGGGAHNEQFF. DNA of the CDR3: TGTGCCAGCAGTTCCGGCGGGGGGGCTCACAATGAGCAGTTCTTC.

This clonotype has just a few counts. This chain connects TRBV29-1 to TRBJ2-7; 8 bases are shared with TRBD2. CDR3 size: 13 residues. The germline gives CDR1 SQVTM, CDR2 ANQGSEA. V shed 4 bases, J shed 6 bases, and the junction held 8 bases outside the gene matches. The CDR3 nucleotides read TGCAGCGTTGGGTCCGGGAGGGCCCCCGAGCAGTACTTC. Protein sequence: CSVGSGRAPEQYF.

In this sample, this clonotype turned up a few times. The chain is built from TRBV29-1 and TRBJ1-2, with a possible D match to TRBD1 (6 bases). Between the trimmed V and J ends, which lost 6 bases and 2 bases, there was a span of 16 bases. Germline lookup yields CDR1 SQVTM and CDR2 ANQGSEA. This CDR3 is built from 14 residues. CDR3 loop: CSVPSRGGNYGYTF. CDR3 in DNA: TGCAGCGTCCCCAGTAGAGGGGGAAACTATGGCTACACCTTC. Full variable domain (missing parts from reference TRBV29-1 and TRBJ1-2): SAVISQKPSRDICQRGTSLTIQCQVDSQVTMMFWYRQQPGQSLTLIATANQGSEATYESGFVIDKFPISRPNLTFSTLTVSNMSPEDSSIYLCSVPSRGGNYGYTFGSGTRLTVV.

This chain links TRBV28 with TRBJ1-2, with D possibly being TRBD1 (6 bases). The CDR3 is 13 amino acids. V was shortened by 9 bases and J by 8 bases, with 19 bases between the two germline ends. Germline V CDR1 and CDR2: MDHEN, SYDVKM. CDR3 sequence reads: CASIGTFKRGYTF. Here the CDR3 DNA reads TGTGCCAGTATTGGGACATTCAAAAGGGGCTACACCTTC.

The DNA of the CDR3 is TGTGCCAGCAGTTTGTACAGGGGATCAGGCACTGAAGCTTTCTTT. Amino acids: CASSLYRGSGTEAFF. The chain has TRBV27 and TRBJ1-1; 7 bases fit TRBD1. The CDR3 contains 15 residues. The V segment lost 3 bases and the J segment 4 bases; nucleotides outside the gene matches: 8. Germline loops: CDR1 MNHEY, CDR2 SMNVEV (reference sequence).

This chain uses TRBV10-3 with TRBJ1-1; 9 bases line up with TRBD1. CDR1 and CDR2 from the germline V gene are ENHRY and SYGVKD. Trimming removed 6 bases from V and 2 bases from J; junction bases left unmatched: 4. The CDR3 consists of 14 residues. The CDR3 spells CAISRDRANTEAFF. CDR3 nucleotide sequence: TGTGCCATCAGCCGGGACAGGGCAAACACTGAAGCTTTCTTT.

Note on this clonotype: A read error may be the cause here, since a much bigger clone is one base away. The chain combines TRBV29-1 with TRBJ2-1; TRBD1 matches at 9 bases. The CDR3 sequence is 14 residues long. V lost 6 bases, J lost 10 bases, and 13 bases stayed unmatched. Germline V lookup: CDR1 SQVTM, CDR2 ANQGSEA. The CDR3 DNA sequence: TGCAGCGTCGGCCCGGGACAGGGCTCCTACGAGCAGTTCTTC. It specifies CSVGPGQGSYEQFF.

This clonotype was counted a few times. The chain recombines TRBV3-1 with TRBJ2-3; 15 bases line up with TRBD2. Trimming at V came to 1 base and at J to 2 bases, leaving 10 bases not matched to a gene. This CDR3 spans 20 amino acids. From germline, CDR1 is LGHDT and CDR2 YNNKEL (reference sequence). The CDR3 bases are TGTGCCAGCAGCCAAGGACCGGGACTAGCGGGAGGACTTTACACAGATACGCAGTATTTT. It translates to CASSQGPGLAGGLYTDTQYF.

The chain links TRBV11-2 to TRBJ2-7; D uncertain. Germline CDR1 is SGHAT and CDR2 is FQNNGV. Trimming shortened V by 0 bases and J by 0 bases, and 15 bases separated the two germline ends. The CDR3 runs 17 residues. CDR3 protein: CASSLERVSSYSYEQYF. CDR3 coding DNA: TGTGCCAGCAGCTTAGAAAGAGTCAGCTCGTACTCCTACGAGCAGTACTTC.

There are a few counts of this clonotype. The V call is TRBV28, the J call TRBJ2-1; D unclear. In germline, CDR1 is MDHEN, CDR2 SYDVKM. The V end was cut by 5 bases, the J end by 5 bases, with 13 bases between. This CDR3 region has 14 residues. Written as DNA, the CDR3 is TGTGCCAGCAGTCTCCCCCGGGCTCACAATGAGCAGTTCTTC. Translated: CASSLPRAHNEQFF.

This clonotype was counted a single time. This sequence may be a read error, since a much larger clone differs from it by one base. The rearrangement links TRBV12-3 or TRBV12-4 to TRBJ2-6; the D is unclear. This CDR3 is 15 amino acids long. The CDR3 coding sequence is TGTACCAGCAGTACCCCTGACGGTGGGGCCAACGTCCTGACTTTC. Translating it yields CTSSTPDGGANVLTF.

This chain's CDR3 is CASSFDRNQPQHF. The CDR3 bases are TGTGCCAGCAGTTTTGACCGAAATCAGCCCCAGCATTTT. The rearrangement joins TRBV12-3 or TRBV12-4 to TRBJ1-5; D not resolved. The CDR3 covers 13 residues. The ends were cut back, 3 bases at V and 4 bases at J, with 7 bases in the middle.

This clonotype was detected only a few times. This sequence joins TRBV7-3 and TRBJ2-3, with D tentatively TRBD1 (6 bases). CDR1 and CDR2 (germline): SGHTA, FQGTGA. Trimming pared 2 bases from V and 8 bases from J, leaving 17 bases between. There are 15 residues in the CDR3. CDR3 DNA: TGTGCCAGCAGCTTATCCTTGACAGGATCGGGTACGCAGTATTTT. Translated, it gives CASSLSLTGSGTQYF.

The V and J genes are TRBV20-1 and TRBJ2-7, with 8 bases matching TRBD1. The CDR3 is 16 residues long. V shed 0 bases, J shed 0 bases, and the junction held 7 bases outside the gene matches. CDR1 is DFQATT and CDR2 is SNEGSKA in the germline V gene (reference sequence). The CDR3 bases are TGCAGTGCTAGAGACCCCGGACAGGGTAACTCCTACGAGCAGTACTTC. Residues: CSARDPGQGNSYEQYF.

V gene TRBV29-1 combines with J gene TRBJ2-5, with 9 bases lining up with TRBD2. The CDR3 has 17 amino acids. V shed 0 bases and J 11 bases; nucleotides not matched to a gene: 19. Germline V gene lookup returns CDR1 SQVTM and CDR2 ANQGSEA. CDR3 amino acids: CSVEDFLLGGRAGEQYF. The CDR3 DNA reads TGCAGCGTTGAAGATTTTTTGTTAGGCGGGAGGGCAGGGGAGCAGTACTTC.